These 7 T cell receptor beta chains came from one sample sequenced in a study of spatial heterogeneity in lung cancer (dated by TCRdb to the late 2010s). What this sample's time point label stands for: sample taken at primary tumor resection. For TCR sequencing, whole RNA was extracted from tumor and nontumor lung tissue, or from cryopreserved PBMC samples, and no cell sorting was done. Library construction relied on 5' RACE. These reads were obtained on a NextSeq 500. TCRdb's own reprocessing of the public reads used fastp at Q25 and MiXCR and kept productive beta chains. Each record represents a unique CDR3 protein, reported with the most common genes and DNA among its rows. Recorded for this sample are about 92,000 distinct CDR3 sequences; 9.5% to 15% of them occurred a single time. The top ten clonotypes cover over 40% of the sample. The sample in question was PBMCs, obtained at surgery. The source of these receptors is a male donor with early-stage non-small cell lung cancer.

Only a few counts were recorded for this clonotype. The V gene is TRBV6-2 or TRBV6-3, the J gene TRBJ1-6; 9 positions match TRBD1. Germline CDR1 is MNHEY and CDR2 is SVGEGT. The CDR3 spans 21 residues. J gave up 8 bases and V 2 bases, and 22 bases lay outside the gene matches. CDR3 DNA: TGTGCCAGCAGTTACGGTGGCCCCAGCACCAGGATTACAGGGGGCCATTCACCCCTCCACTTT. Amino acids: CASSYGGPSTRITGGHSPLHF.

This clonotype was seen more than once but under ten times. The V call is TRBV28, the J call TRBJ2-2; tentative D call: TRBD1 (5 bases). There are 15 residues in the CDR3. V was trimmed by 7 bases and J by 0 bases, leaving 12 bases between them. CDR1 is MDHEN, CDR2 SYDVKM, per germline. The CDR3 spells CASTPPGTNTGELFF. The CDR3 nucleotides are TGTGCCAGCACCCCCCCAGGGACGAACACCGGGGAGCTGTTTTTT.

About this clonotype itself: One end of the junction does not line up with germline, which may come from a read error. The rearrangement uses TRBV7-7 and TRBJ1-4; weak D call: TRBD1 (6 bases). Germline CDR1 is SSHAT and CDR2 is FNYEAQ (reference sequence). CDR3 length: 14 residues. In DNA, the CDR3 is TGTGCTAGCAGCAGGGGCACCGTGGGTGAAAAACTGTTTTTT. As protein: CASSRGTVGEKLFF.

The sample holds a few counts of this clonotype. This chain links TRBV7-8 with TRBJ2-5; TRBD2 agrees at 10 bases. The CDR3 length is 15 residues. V lost 4 bases, J lost 4 bases, and 6 bases stayed unmatched. The germline V gene encodes CDR1 SGHVS and CDR2 FQNEAQ. The CDR3: CASSWSGGVLETQYF. The CDR3 coding sequence is TGTGCCAGCAGCTGGAGCGGGGGGGTACTAGAGACCCAGTACTTC.

The chain carries TRBV4-1 and TRBJ2-5; 8 bases map to TRBD2. CDR1 and CDR2 (germline): MGHRA, YSYEKL. This CDR3 comprises 16 residues. V lost 5 bases to trimming and J lost 1 base; unmatched junction nucleotides: 9. The CDR3 reads CASSGWERGSQETQYF. DNA for the CDR3: TGCGCCAGCAGCGGATGGGAGCGGGGGTCCCAAGAGACCCAGTACTTC.

In this sample, this clonotype turned up a few times. V gene TRBV12-3 or TRBV12-4 combines with J gene TRBJ2-3; the D is unclear. The germline V and J ends were trimmed by 4 bases and 1 base, with 6 bases remaining between them. This CDR3 is built from 13 residues. CDR3 in amino acids: CASSSRRTDTQYF. CDR3 nucleotides: TGTGCCAGCAGTTCCCGACGCACAGATACGCAGTATTTT.

This clonotype was seen ten or more times. The chain has TRBV20-1 and TRBJ2-1, with 8 bases identical to TRBD1. The CDR3 covers 11 residues. Germline V lookup: CDR1 DFQATT, CDR2 SNEGSKA (reference sequence). The V and J ends lost 3 bases and 13 bases, in that order; junction bases with no gene match: 5. CDR3 coding DNA: TGCAGTGCTAGGGGTGACAGGGGCCAGTTCTTC. Translation: CSARGDRGQFF.